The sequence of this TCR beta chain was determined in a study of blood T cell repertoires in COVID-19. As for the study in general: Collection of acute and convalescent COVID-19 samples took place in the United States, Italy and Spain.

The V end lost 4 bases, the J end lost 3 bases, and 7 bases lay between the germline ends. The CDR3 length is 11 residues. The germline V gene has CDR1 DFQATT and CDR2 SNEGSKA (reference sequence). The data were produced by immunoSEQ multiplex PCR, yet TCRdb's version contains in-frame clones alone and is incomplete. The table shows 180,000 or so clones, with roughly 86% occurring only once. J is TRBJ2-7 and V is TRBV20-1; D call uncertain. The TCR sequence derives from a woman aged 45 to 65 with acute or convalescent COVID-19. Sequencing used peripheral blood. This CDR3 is CSAILDYEQYF. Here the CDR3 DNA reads TGCAGTGCTATACTTGACTACGAGCAGTACTTC.